The 19 T cell receptor beta chains listed next were all sequenced from one sample in a study of early T cells in non-severe SARS-CoV-2 infection. TCRdb reprocessed the 5' RACE reads via MiXCR and lists one record per CDR3 protein. The sample holds more than 45,000 distinct CDR3 sequences, approximately 6% seen once. Sequenced material: whole blood, taken at baseline. These receptors came from an adult who was a healthcare worker with PCR-confirmed SARS-CoV-2 infection or an uninfected control (not recorded which).

This clonotype was found a few times. This chain connects TRBV7-9 to TRBJ2-7; 8 nucleotides line up with TRBD1. The germline CDR1 and CDR2 sequences are SEHNR and FQNEAQ (reference sequence). The CDR3 runs to 16 residues. The trim removed 1 base at V and 2 bases at J, leaving 7 bases unmatched. The CDR3 DNA is TGTGCCAGCAGCTTAGAGGTGACAGGGGTCCCCTACGAGCAGTACTTC. As protein: CASSLEVTGVPYEQYF.

This clonotype turned up a few times. This CDR3 is CASSQDPLRGYTF. CDR3 nucleotide sequence: TGTGCCAGTAGCCAGGACCCGCTAAGAGGCTACACCTTC. V gene TRBV19 combines with J gene TRBJ1-2; no reliable D call. CDR3 length equals 13 residues. The V end was cut by 6 bases, the J end by 8 bases, with 16 bases between. Germline CDR1 and CDR2: LNHDA and SQIVND (reference sequence). Looking up the rest from reference TRBV19 and TRBJ1-2 gives the full variable domain: DGGITQSPKYLFRKEGQNVTLSCEQNLNHDAMYWYRQDPGQGLRLIYYSQIVNDFQKGDIAEGYSVSREKKESFPLTVTSAQKNPTAFYLCASSQDPLRGYTFGSGTRLTVV.

The chain carries TRBV5-5 and TRBJ2-7, with D perhaps TRBD2 (5 bases). The CDR3 consists of 14 residues. Germline V gene sequence: CDR1 SGHKS, CDR2 YYEKEE (reference sequence). The V gene lost 6 bases and the J gene lost 2 bases, with 15 bases spanning the gap. This chain's CDR3 is CASIQEGRAYEQYF. The CDR3, as DNA: TGTGCCAGCATTCAAGAAGGGCGGGCCTACGAGCAGTACTTC.

Of note for this clonotype: A read error may produce the germline difference seen at one junction end. The gene calls are TRBV10-3 and TRBJ1-2, with TRBD1 matching over 12 bases. Germline V gene lookup returns CDR1 ENHRY and CDR2 SYGVKD. This CDR3 has 13 residues. CDR3 protein: CASTGQGAKGFTF. The CDR3 DNA reads TGTGCCTCAACGGGACAGGGGGCGAAGGGCTTCACCTTC.

This clonotype showed up just a few times. The chain is built from TRBV15 and TRBJ2-3; a possible D gene is TRBD1 (6 bases). Trimming stripped 5 bases from V and 1 base from J, with 16 bases between. Germline V lookup: CDR1 LNHNV, CDR2 YYDKDF (reference sequence). There are 16 residues in the CDR3. CDR3 amino acids: CATSAFQGPGTDTQYF. The CDR3 DNA follows: TGTGCCACCAGCGCTTTTCAGGGGCCTGGCACAGATACGCAGTATTTT.

The chain employs TRBV19 and TRBJ2-2; D assignment may be TRBD1 or TRBD2 (5 bases each). The CDR3 spans 14 residues. V was cut by 7 bases and J by 6 bases, with 15 bases left in between. In germline, CDR1 is LNHDA, CDR2 SQIVND (reference sequence). This CDR3 is CASMGDGGPGELFF. The CDR3 DNA reads TGTGCCAGTATGGGGGACGGTGGCCCCGGGGAGCTGTTTTTT.

CDR3 bases: TGTGCCAGCAGCACTAGCGGGAGGGGCGCAGATACGCAGTATTTT. Translation: CASSTSGRGADTQYF. This chain connects TRBV9 to TRBJ2-3; TRBD2 aligns across 13 bases. There are 15 residues in the CDR3. With 4 bases clipped from V and 4 bases from J, the junction kept 3 bases outside the gene matches. Germline CDR1 SGDLS, CDR2 YYNGEE.

This clonotype was recorded many times. The rearrangement uses TRBV29-1 and TRBJ2-5; maybe TRBD2 (6 bases). Germline V gives CDR1 SQVTM, CDR2 ANQGSEA. CDR3 length: 15 residues. V was clipped by 5 bases and J by 1 base, with 17 bases between them. CDR3 nucleotides: TGCAGCGTTTCCCCCTCTAACGGGGGCCAAGAGACCCAGTACTTC. The encoded protein is CSVSPSNGGQETQYF.

The chain couples TRBV12-3 or TRBV12-4 to TRBJ2-5; D gene unclear. The CDR3 runs 11 residues. The ends were cut back, 2 bases at V and 5 bases at J, with 3 bases in the middle. In nucleotides, the CDR3 is TGTGCCAGCAGTTTAAGCGAGACCCAGTACTTC. This gives the protein CASSLSETQYF.

V usage is TRBV6-1 and J usage is TRBJ1-6, with TRBD1 identical over 9 bases. Per the germline V gene, CDR1 is MNHNS and CDR2 is SASEGT. V lost 0 bases to trimming and J lost 7 bases; unmatched junction nucleotides: 4. There are 16 residues in the CDR3. The CDR3 nucleotides read TGTGCCAGCAGTGAAGCAAGCGGACAGGGGAATTCACCCCTCCACTTT. Amino acids: CASSEASGQGNSPLHF.

This clonotype is labeled medium-sized. The V gene is TRBV7-9, the J gene TRBJ1-1; 7 nucleotides match TRBD1. CDR1 SEHNR and CDR2 FQNEAQ come from the germline V gene (reference sequence). This CDR3 contains 13 residues. Unmatched junction bases numbered 3, after V lost 5 bases and J lost 3 bases. CDR3 loop: CASSPTGDTEAFF. DNA for the CDR3: TGTGCCAGCAGCCCAACAGGGGACACTGAAGCTTTCTTT.

CDR3 coding DNA: TGTGCCAGCAGCCTACTCACCGACAGGGTCTACGAGCAGTACTTC. Protein: CASSLLTDRVYEQYF. The V call is TRBV5-6, the J call TRBJ2-7; TRBD1 agrees at 7 bases. V lost 4 bases and J lost 3; bases outside the gene matches: 10. The germline CDR1 and CDR2 sequences are SGHDT and YYEEEE. This CDR3 comprises 15 residues.

The chain employs TRBV20-1 and TRBJ2-2; D gene uncertain. The V gene's germline CDR1 is DFQATT and CDR2 SNEGSKA (reference sequence). CDR3 length: 12 amino acids. V was shortened by 3 bases and J by 6 bases, with 8 bases between the two germline ends. CDR3 residues: CSARPNPGELFF. In nucleotides, the CDR3 is TGCAGTGCTAGGCCGAATCCCGGGGAGCTGTTTTTT.

The chain links TRBV28 to TRBJ1-5, with TRBD1 matching over 7 bases. Unmatched junction bases numbered 7, after V lost 10 bases and J lost 4 bases. Germline assignment: CDR1 MDHEN and CDR2 SYDVKM. The CDR3 has 13 residues. CDR3 protein: CATLQGPNQPQHF. The CDR3 bases are TGTGCCACCTTACAGGGGCCGAATCAGCCCCAGCATTTT.

This chain joins TRBV10-3 and TRBJ1-1, with a possible D match to TRBD1 (5 bases). Germline lookup yields CDR1 ENHRY and CDR2 SYGVKD. Trimming left V 5 bases short and J 1 base short, with 11 bases between. The CDR3 covers 14 residues. In DNA, the CDR3 is TGTGCCATCAGTAGTCAGGGCCCGAACACTGAAGCTTTCTTT. Protein product: CAISSQGPNTEAFF.

The chain employs TRBV20-1 and TRBJ2-3; 7 nucleotides align to TRBD1. The germline V gene has CDR1 DFQATT and CDR2 SNEGSKA (reference sequence). V was clipped by 4 bases and J by 3 bases; unmatched bases: 7. CDR3 length: 14 amino acids. The CDR3 bases are TGCAGTGCTAACACAGGGGCGAGGACAGATACGCAGTATTTT. Encoded protein: CSANTGARTDTQYF.

This clonotype was seen at least ten times. The chain couples TRBV24-1 to TRBJ2-3; tentative D call: TRBD2 (5 bases). The germline V gene has CDR1 KGHDR and CDR2 SFDVKD. With 2 bases removed from V and 2 bases from J, the gap between germline ends came to 7 bases. There are 14 residues in the CDR3. This CDR3 reads CATSDWETTDTQYF. As DNA, the CDR3 is TGTGCCACCAGTGATTGGGAGACCACAGATACGCAGTATTTT.

This chain uses TRBV5-1 with TRBJ2-2, with D perhaps given as TRBD1 or TRBD2 (5 bases each). The CDR3 is made up of 14 amino acids. Trimming removed 7 bases at V and 1 base at J, with 11 bases between. Germline CDR1 is SGHRS and CDR2 is YFSETQ. CDR3: CASSRDGNTGELFF. As DNA, the CDR3 is TGCGCCAGCTCCCGGGACGGGAACACCGGGGAGCTGTTTTTT.

At least ten counts were recorded for this clonotype. The chain links TRBV28 to TRBJ2-1; TRBD1 agrees at 9 bases. After removal of 3 bases from V and 0 bases from J, the junction contained 15 bases not matched to a gene. Germline loops: CDR1 MDHEN, CDR2 SYDVKM. The CDR3 sequence is 20 residues long. CDR3 in DNA: TGTGCCAGCAGTTTTGGTGGGACAGGGAATTTTACCAGCTCCTACAATGAGCAGTTCTTC. Encoded protein: CASSFGGTGNFTSSYNEQFF.